This record concerns one TCR beta chain sequence. There are a few counts of this clone. The clone's antigen remains unknown. No per-base quality is available; no much larger clone lies one base away. This entry belongs to a study of cytomegalovirus exposure and HLA in healthy donors (dated by TCRdb to the late 2010s). In terms of the full investigation: An earlier analysis of several hundred of the donors reported about 250 Gb of sequence data and 120 million or so unique TCR beta sequences from some 180 million T cells. An early release that covered 500 to 800 HLA-typed donors contained approximately 320 gigabases of sequencing data and around 80 million unique TCR sequences. Of the roughly 400 genotyped donors, 81% fell in the genetic ancestry cluster associated with self-reported Caucasian donors. The study aimed to test whether signatures of past pathogen exposure could be identified by cataloging public T cell receptors. Using immunosequencing, the study profiled T cell repertoires from around 670 subjects and related those repertoires to cytomegalovirus serostatus. Besides the first cohort of hundreds of subjects, a separate validation cohort made up of roughly 120 different subjects was used. High-throughput TCR immunosequencing, statistical association of individual TCRs with disease status, and machine learning were combined to predict cytomegalovirus infection status. A later analysis re-analyzed previously published TCR beta repertoires from several hundred donors and added high-resolution HLA genotyping to study TCR occurrence patterns. Rather than drawing on any new phenotypic data, the later analysis identified candidate immune exposures from TCR beta sequences and the way those sequences occurred across donors. To decide whether each TCR beta V gene segment behaved as functional or pseudogenic, an earlier analysis of approximately 590 of the donors relied on high-throughput TCR beta sequencing. Donor age, sex, ethnicity and CMV serostatus were compiled alongside the repertoire data. A later genetic analysis used genome-wide SNP genotypes for about 60% of the roughly 670 donors, treating that subset as a discovery cohort. All discovery cohort repertoires had been generated using a single sequencing platform. HLA typing included class I and class II loci at four-digit resolution. The number of typed donors differed by locus: about 629-630 for A, B, C, DRB1 and DQB1; 500 to 550 for DQA1; approximately 600 for DPA1; and about 450 for DPB1. Roughly five DR-DQ haplotypes were handled as single units for association and clustering, since linkage in the cohort was strong. Among some 400 genotyped donors of the cohort, an average of approximately 200,000 unique TCR beta nucleotide sequences was sequenced per donor, of which approximately 18% were non-productive.

V loses 5 bases of germline sequence and J loses 5 bases, and the interval between the two ends is 19 bases. CDR3 length: 16 amino acids, cysteine to phenylalanine. Solely the CDR3 DNA is kept, with 48 bases framed from the first base. The germline V gene supplies CDR1 LGHNT and CDR2 FRNRAP. The library relied on the immunoSEQ multiplex PCR assay. For the multiplex PCR, a mixture combining 60 forward primers for TCR Vbeta segments and 13 reverse primers for TCR Jbeta segments was used. The CDR3 region of rearranged TCR beta genes was amplified from genomic DNA with a multiplex PCR assay. On the Illumina HiSeq System, the amplified TCR beta libraries were sequenced as 87-base-pair reads. In the original analysis: A later analysis tallied some 79 million unique TCR beta chains across the 640 or so repertoires, and some 10 million of those chains were shared by two or more donors. Raw reads were error-corrected and collapsed into unique sequences with a nearest-neighbor algorithm that merged closely related sequences to remove PCR and sequencing errors. To assign V, D and J gene segments, CDR3 sequences were aligned to IMGT reference sequences. Each retained sequence needed at least a six-nucleotide match to both a V gene segment and a J gene segment. A rearrangement was called productive if the CDR3 had no stop codons and remained in frame with V and J, and every other rearrangement was called non-productive. CDR3 was defined by IMGT convention, running from the second conserved V-encoded cysteine to the conserved J-encoded phenylalanine. The earlier analysis of about 530 of the donors excluded any sequence lacking an unambiguous match to a single V gene segment. In an earlier analysis of 587 of the donors, a V segment was called functional when productive rearrangements were above 56.7%, and segregating when the standard deviation between donors exceeded 5%. A statistical classification framework was built for diagnosing cytomegalovirus status from the catalog of TCR beta chain sequences. A later analysis assigned V and J genes by comparing TCR nucleotide sequences with IMGT/GENE-DB human TR gene sequences. The TCRdist pipeline was used in a later analysis to assign CDR3 sequences and most-parsimonious VDJ recombination scenarios. A later analysis defined each TCR beta chain by its CDR3 amino acid sequence plus V-gene family, and excluded reads lacking a unique V-gene family. A later analysis removed 592 highly shared, low-generation-probability nucleotide sequences to deal with suspected cross-contamination and a sequencing artifact. For each public chain, a later analysis derived a clonal expansion index from normalized ranks of inferred template counts within each repertoire. In a later analysis, generation probabilities were computed using a VDJ recombination model fitted to out-of-frame rearrangements, and the results were checked against IGoR. In a later analysis, TCR-TCR, TCR-HLA and TCR-CMV co-occurrence was scored with hypergeometric tests, and a repertoire-size bias correction was applied to TCR pairs. A later analysis estimated false discovery rates by permuting HLA or CMV assignments 20 times. A later analysis grouped co-occurring TCRs with DBSCAN, adding TCRdist sequence similarity when clustering within HLA-allele-positive subsets. For co-occurrence clustering, repertoires with fewer than 30,000 or more than 120,000 public chains were excluded, along with 5 or 6 repertoires with anomalous nucleotide sharing. TCRdb stores this immuneACCESS table with in-frame sequences only. Part of the clones is absent; in the studies checked, under half of the shortfall reflects unresolved V genes, and no reason is known for the rest. V and J calls and clone size are copied from that table; D and trimming were computed from the DNA. The sample contains about 150,000 clones, around three quarters of them found a single time. The ten largest account for 1% of the sample.

Broader findings and caveats from the paper: The cohort was sequenced for TCR beta chains only, and without alpha or paired-chain data the features that could be detected were limited. In an earlier analysis of approximately 590 of the donors, most TCR beta V segments appeared in productive rearrangements about 90% or about 30% of the time, broadly matching IMGT annotations. Because counts were too low, about 18 rarely observed V segments, including chromosome 9 orphons, were excluded from the earlier analysis of several hundred of the donors. In a later analysis, several top co-occurrence clusters were reported to appear linked to parvovirus B19, influenza, CMV and Epstein-Barr virus. A later analysis associated 17,000 or so TCR beta sequences with specific HLA alleles at a false discovery rate of 0.05. The sequencing pipeline was judged likely to have produced a cluster of highly shared sequence variants as a technical artifact. In a later analysis, TCR association rates were found to vary across HLA loci, with the most associated TCRs seen for DRB1 alleles and the fewest for HLA-C alleles. A further reported finding was that TCR beta sequences accurately predicted the HLA-A and HLA-B alleles for most subjects in the first cohort. The presence/absence analyses assumed that sequencing depth was roughly uniform across donors, and that assumption may not be true. The 87-base-pair reads could not distinguish some IMGT-functional V segments, including TRBV6-2 and TRBV6-3, so those segments were excluded. A later analysis found that HLA-associated TCR beta chains were more clonally expanded and had lower generation probabilities than equally common non-associated chains. The authors suggested that the approach could potentially be generalized to other disease states and immunological phenotypes. In a later analysis, most CMV-associated TCR beta chains were found to appear HLA-restricted, with HLA associations seemingly driven largely by CMV exposure. Across donors, most TCR sequences were observed very rarely, whereas some public TCRs were present in many individuals. In the study, around 150 TCR beta chains were listed as associated with cytomegalovirus. Cytomegalovirus status was reported to be diagnosed by the classifier with high specificity and sensitivity in both the original and validation cohorts. Correlated functional status among segregating V segments might reflect linkage disequilibrium, but an unknown experimental factor could not be ruled out. In a later genetic analysis, a missense DCLRE1C variant was associated with V-gene and J-gene trimming of TCR beta chains, and the association was replicated in an independent cohort. CMV serostatus was the only immune exposure information available for the cohort. HLA typing was unavailable for some donors at each locus, so association tests used only the typed subset. In vitro tests confirmed that three of the cytomegalovirus-associated TCR beta chains recognize cytomegalovirus antigens. Compared with the roughly 710-donor mean, donors in an Asian-associated ancestry cluster had fewer N-insertions in productive TCRs, according to a later genetic analysis. Strong co-occurrence of HLA alleles, especially DR and DQ, made assigning TCR associations to individual alleles difficult.

The cohort comprised some 730 healthy bone marrow donors. At the time of sampling, all cohort members were nominally healthy, though unrecorded immune exposures were likely present. The donor tested CMV seropositive and was one of the 289 seropositive cohort members. Each donor provided a peripheral blood sample, and peripheral blood mononuclear cells were used for TCR beta sequencing. Genomic DNA was extracted from the blood cell samples with the Qiagen DNeasy Blood Extraction Kit. The receptor's source is a woman in her 50s in good health and CMV-seropositive. Sequenced material: PBMCs. This chain joins TRBV12-5 to TRBJ1-5; TRBD1 is perhaps the D gene, given 6 matching bases. The CDR3 protein sequence reads: CASGGWGPYKDQPQHF. The bases are TGTGCTAGTGGTGGGTGGGGGCCGTATAAAGATCAGCCCCAGCATTTT.